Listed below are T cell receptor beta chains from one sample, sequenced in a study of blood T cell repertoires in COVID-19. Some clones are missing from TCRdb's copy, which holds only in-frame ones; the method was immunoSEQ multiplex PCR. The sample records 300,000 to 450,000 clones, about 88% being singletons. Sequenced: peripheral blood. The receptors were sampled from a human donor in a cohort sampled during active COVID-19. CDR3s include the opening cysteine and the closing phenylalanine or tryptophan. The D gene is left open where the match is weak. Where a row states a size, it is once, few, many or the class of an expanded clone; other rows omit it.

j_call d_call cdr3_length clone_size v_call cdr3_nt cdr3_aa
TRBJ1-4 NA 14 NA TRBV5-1 TGCGCCAGCAGGTCGGAGACAACTAATGAAAAACTGTTTTTT CASRSETTNEKLFF
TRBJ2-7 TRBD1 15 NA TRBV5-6 TGTGCCAGCAGCTTGTTGGGACAGGGCGACTACGAGCAGTACTTC CASSLLGQGDYEQYF
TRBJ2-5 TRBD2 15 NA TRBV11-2 TGTGCCAGCAGCTTGGAGCGGGGGGGCGCAGAGACCCAGTACTTC CASSLERGGAETQYF
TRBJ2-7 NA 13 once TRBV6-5 TGTGCCAGCAGCCTCCTAGGGAGCTACGAGCAGTACTTC CASSLLGSYEQYF
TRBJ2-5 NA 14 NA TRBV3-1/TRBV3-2 TGTGCCAGCAGCCAAGAAATAGTCGTAAAGACCCAGTACTTC CASSQEIVVKTQYF
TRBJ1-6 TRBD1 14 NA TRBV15 TGTGCCACCAGCCGGGACAGTTCAAATTCACCCCTCCACTTT CATSRDSSNSPLHF
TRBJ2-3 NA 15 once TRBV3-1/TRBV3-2 TGTGCCAGCAGTCCCGGGACACCTTACACAGATACGCAGTATTTT CASSPGTPYTDTQYF
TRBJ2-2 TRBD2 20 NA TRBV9 TGTGCCAGCAGCTTCTCCGGACTAGCGGGAGGCGGTGGTTACACCGGGGAGCTGTTTTTT CASSFSGLAGGGGYTGELFF
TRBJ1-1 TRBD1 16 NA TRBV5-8 TGTGCCAGCAGCTTGTATTTAGGACAGGGGAACACTGAAGCTTTCTTT CASSLYLGQGNTEAFF
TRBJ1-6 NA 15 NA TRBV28 TGTGCCAGTACAGGGTTCGGCTCCTATAATTCACCCCTCCACTTT CASTGFGSYNSPLHF
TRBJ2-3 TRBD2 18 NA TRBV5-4 TGTGCCAGCAGCTTCAGGGCGGGAGGCCCTAGAGGCACAGATACGCAGTATTTT CASSFRAGGPRGTDTQYF
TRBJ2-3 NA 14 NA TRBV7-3 TGTGCCAGCAGCCCGGACTCCAACACAGATACGCAGTATTTT CASSPDSNTDTQYF
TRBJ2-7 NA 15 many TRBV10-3 TGTGCCATCAGCGAGGCCGCAGGCCTGACCTACGAGCAGTACTTC CAISEAAGLTYEQYF
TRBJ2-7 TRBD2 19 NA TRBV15 TGTGCCACCAGCAGAGACCTGACAAAGCGGGAGGCACGCTACGACGAGCAGTACTTC CATSRDLTKREARYDEQYF
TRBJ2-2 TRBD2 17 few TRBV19 TGTGCCAGTAGTATAGCTGGGGGAGCGGGGGTTACCGGGGAGCTGTTTTTT CASSIAGGAGVTGELFF
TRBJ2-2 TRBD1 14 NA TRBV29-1 TGCAGCGCCGGGGAGACAGGGGGCACCGGGGAGCTGTTTTTT CSAGETGGTGELFF
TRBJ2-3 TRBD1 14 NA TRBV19 TGTGCCAGTAGTGTGGGACAGAGCACAGATACGCAGTATTTT CASSVGQSTDTQYF
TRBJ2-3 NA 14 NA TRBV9 TGTGCCAGCAGCTGGGCCTCTGAGGGCGATACGCAGTATTTT CASSWASEGDTQYF
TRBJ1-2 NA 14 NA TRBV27 TGTGCCAGCAGTTTCTCACAGGGCGGCTATGGCTACACCTTC CASSFSQGGYGYTF
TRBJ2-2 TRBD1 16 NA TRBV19 TGTGCCACCCGGGACAGGGGGCGCGGGGGCACCGGGGAGCTGTTTTTT CATRDRGRGGTGELFF
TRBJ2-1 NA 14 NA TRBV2 TGTGCCAGCAGTGAATGGGGCAGTCCCAATGAGCAGTTCTTC CASSEWGSPNEQFF
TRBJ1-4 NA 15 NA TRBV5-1 TGCGCCAGCAGCTTGGGGACATTAAGAGGTGAAAAACTGTTTTTT CASSLGTLRGEKLFF
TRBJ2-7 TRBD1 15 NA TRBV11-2 TGTGCCAGCAGCTCCAATCCCGGACAGGAGTACGAGCAGTACTTC CASSSNPGQEYEQYF